This TCR beta chain was observed in a study of radiotherapy plus CTLA-4 blockade in lung cancer. Study details: Patients showed objective responses in about 20% of cases and disease control in under 40%.

As to this clone: The antigen remains undetermined.

Study-level findings and limits: After radiotherapy and ipilimumab, tumor-derived clones expanded in peripheral blood. Early shifts in blood T cell clones, with interferon-beta, reportedly predicted response best.

The method was immunoSEQ multiplex PCR; TCRdb's version includes in-frame clones alone and lacks a portion of them. This sample yields about 59,000 clones, of which roughly three quarters are seen a single time; 2.5% to 3.5% belongs to the top ten. V lost 2 bases, J lost 2 bases, and 4 bases stayed unmatched. Germline CDR1 is MNHEY and CDR2 is SVGAGI. The CDR3 loop spans 15 amino acids. Alongside CTLA-4 blockade with ipilimumab, patients with chemo-refractory metastatic non-small-cell lung cancer received focal radiation. The receptor comes from a human donor with non-small cell lung cancer who had a complete response to radiotherapy plus ipilimumab. The rearrangement joins TRBV6-5 to TRBJ2-7, with 9 positions matching TRBD1. Sequenced material: peripheral blood, taken from a patient treated with radiotherapy plus ipilimumab. CDR3 amino acids: CASSYDGTGTYEQYF. CDR3 in DNA: TGTGCCAGCAGTTACGATGGGACAGGGACCTACGAGCAGTACTTC.